This passage covers 30 T cell receptor beta chains from one sample sequenced in a study of blood T cells in healthy people across ages. Next came a second PCR, run for roughly 6 to 11 cycles, which used a sample-barcoded 5' primer along with a J-beta primer mix. A single record per CDR3 protein comes from TCRdb applying MiXCR to the 5' RACE reads. The sample consists of about 930,000 distinct CDR3 sequences, 25% to 30% of them appearing once. The sample also formed part of further work on T cells of mothers and their children.

Sequencing was carried out using blood. The receptor source for this set is a middle-aged woman in good health.

As for this clonotype: One junction end disagrees with the germline gene, perhaps due to a read error. The chain uses TRBV2 and TRBJ2-6; the D gene is possibly TRBD1 (5 bases). Germline CDR1 is SNHLY and CDR2 is FYNNEI. The CDR3 spans 14 residues. The CDR3 loop is CASSPSSGANVRTF. The CDR3 nucleotides read TGTGCCAGCAGTCCAAGCTCTGGGGCCAACGTCCGGACTTTC.

The chain carries TRBV7-9 and TRBJ2-5; 9 nucleotides align to TRBD2. Germline CDR1 is SEHNR and CDR2 is FQNEAQ (reference sequence). V lost 7 bases and J lost 4; bases outside the gene matches: 22. The CDR3 is made up of 19 amino acids. CDR3 nucleotides: TGTGCCAGCACGGGCGCCGGAGCCTTAGCGGGGGCCTCTCTAGAGACCCAGTACTTC. Encoded protein: CASTGAGALAGASLETQYF.

This clonotype has a handful of counts. V usage is TRBV2 and J usage is TRBJ2-7; 7 positions agree with TRBD2. The V gene's germline CDR1 is SNHLY and CDR2 FYNNEI. The CDR3 length is 14 residues. The V segment lost 1 base and the J segment 5 bases; nucleotides outside the gene matches: 5. The CDR3: CASSEGLAANEQYF. Written as DNA, the CDR3 is TGTGCCAGCAGTGAAGGTCTAGCGGCCAACGAGCAGTACTTC.

This chain joins TRBV27 and TRBJ1-5; D ambiguous. Looked up from germline, CDR1 is MNHEY and CDR2 is SMNVEV (reference sequence). This CDR3 is 14 amino acids long. Between the trimmed V and J ends, which lost 6 bases and 3 bases, there was a span of 12 bases. The CDR3 spells CASRTASYNQPQHF. CDR3 DNA sequence: TGTGCCAGCAGAACAGCCTCTTACAATCAGCCCCAGCATTTT.

V and J are TRBV13 and TRBJ2-5; the D is unclear. V was cut by 5 bases and J by 5 bases, with 12 bases left in between. The germline V gene encodes CDR1 PRHDT and CDR2 FYEKMQ (reference sequence). The CDR3 runs to 13 residues. CDR3 in amino acids: CASSLQEGETQYF. CDR3 in DNA: TGTGCCAGCAGCCTTCAGGAAGGGGAGACCCAGTACTTC.

With respect to this clonotype: One junction end disagrees with the germline gene, perhaps due to a read error. The gene calls are TRBV7-2 and TRBJ2-3; a weak D match, TRBD2 (6 bases). Germline CDR1 and CDR2: SGHTA and FQGNSA. The CDR3 runs to 16 residues. The CDR3 DNA reads TGTGCCAGCAGCTTAGCGCGGGGTAGGAGAACAGATATGCAGTATTTT. Translation gives CASSLARGRRTDMQYF.

This clonotype was counted between two and nine times. The V gene is TRBV5-1, the J gene TRBJ1-3, with D perhaps matching TRBD1 (5 bases). CDR1 SGHRS and CDR2 YFSETQ come from the germline V gene. Trimming removed 3 bases from V and 0 bases from J, with 13 bases in between. The CDR3 sequence is 16 residues long. Here the CDR3 DNA reads TGCGCCAGCAGCTCGTATGCGGGGACCTCTGGAAACACCATATATTTT. Its translation: CASSSYAGTSGNTIYF.

The rearrangement links TRBV2 to TRBJ1-4; TRBD1 matches at 8 bases. The CDR3 loop spans 13 amino acids. CDR1 is SNHLY, CDR2 FYNNEI, per germline. J was trimmed by 8 bases and V by 7 bases; bases with no gene match: 6. The CDR3 DNA reads TGTGCCAGCACTACGGACAGGGACGAAAAACTGTTTTTT. It yields the protein CASTTDRDEKLFF.

This clonotype has more than one count but fewer than ten. A much larger clone lies a single base off, so this may be a read error. The chain joins TRBV29-1 to TRBJ1-2; 7 bases map to TRBD1. Trimming took 7 bases from V and 8 from J; bases not matched to a gene: 10. The length of the CDR3 is 12 residues. Per germline, CDR1 SQVTM and CDR2 ANQGSEA. The CDR3 DNA sequence: TGCAGCGCCCGACAGGGAGGGGGAGGCTACACCTTC. Translation gives CSARQGGGGYTF.

This clonotype was observed many times. The chain joins TRBV28 to TRBJ2-7, with 8 bases aligning to TRBD1. V shed 2 bases, J shed 0 bases, and the junction held 3 bases outside the gene matches. The V gene's germline CDR1 is MDHEN and CDR2 SYDVKM. The CDR3 consists of 15 residues. DNA of the CDR3: TGTGCCAGCAGTTTAGCAGGGGGCAACTCCTACGAGCAGTACTTC. Translated, it gives CASSLAGGNSYEQYF.

The chain recombines TRBV20-1 with TRBJ2-7, with TRBD1 identical over 8 bases. Germline CDR1 and CDR2: DFQATT and SNEGSKA (reference sequence). The CDR3 loop spans 13 amino acids. With 6 bases clipped from V and 3 bases from J, the junction kept 7 bases outside the gene matches. For the CDR3, the DNA is TGCAGTGCCTACACCGGGACAGGCTACGAGCAGTACTTC. Amino acid sequence: CSAYTGTGYEQYF.

This clonotype was seen many times. The chain is built from TRBV6-4 and TRBJ2-1; 8 bases match TRBD2. The CDR3 totals 17 residues. Germline lookup yields CDR1 MRHNA and CDR2 SNTAGT. V shed 3 bases and J 8 bases; nucleotides not matched to a gene: 15. The CDR3 DNA follows: TGTGCCAGCAGTGAAACCGGGTTTGTAGCGGGGTTTCATGAGCAGTTCTTC. This codes for CASSETGFVAGFHEQFF.

In its sample, this clonotype was seen many times. The J gene is TRBJ2-3, the V gene TRBV11-2; D may match TRBD1 or TRBD2 (5 bases each). Germline values: CDR1 SGHAT, CDR2 FQNNGV. The CDR3 runs to 15 residues. V shed 6 bases and J shed 6 bases, with 19 bases lying between them. CDR3 region: CASRPGREMGDTQYF. In DNA form, the CDR3 reads TGTGCCAGCAGGCCGGGACGGGAAATGGGGGATACGCAGTATTTT.

This clonotype was counted once. The CDR3, as DNA: TGTGCCAGCAGCCCAACTGGGACAGCCTGCGAGCAGTACTTC. As protein: CASSPTGTACEQYF. J is TRBJ2-7 and V is TRBV7-9; 7 nucleotides align to TRBD1. The CDR3 length is 14 residues. CDR1 is SEHNR and CDR2 is FQNEAQ in the germline V gene (reference sequence). J was trimmed by 6 bases and V by 5 bases; bases with no gene match: 10.

This chain joins TRBV7-2 and TRBJ1-1, with a tentative D call TRBD1 (5 bases). Looked up from germline, CDR1 is SGHTA and CDR2 is FQGNSA. The CDR3 covers 17 residues. V lost 1 base, J lost 2 bases, and 17 bases lay in between. CDR3 amino acids: CASSLVFGRVANTEAFF. The CDR3 DNA reads as TGTGCCAGCAGCTTAGTATTTGGCAGGGTTGCCAACACTGAAGCTTTCTTT.

This clonotype has more than one count but fewer than ten. Mismatch with germline at one junction end may stem from a read error. The chain links TRBV9 to TRBJ2-3; weak D call: TRBD1 (6 bases). Germline assignment: CDR1 SGDLS and CDR2 YYNGEE. The CDR3 spans 12 residues. This chain's CDR3 is CAGSPGDGTQYF. The CDR3 DNA follows: TGTGCCGGCAGCCCAGGGGATGGTACGCAGTATTTT.

This chain connects TRBV4-3 to TRBJ2-7, with D possibly being TRBD2 (6 bases). The CDR3 is made up of 16 amino acids. Germline loops: CDR1 LGHNA, CDR2 YSLEER. Trimming cost V 0 bases and J 2 bases, with 14 bases left between them. DNA for the CDR3: TGCGCCAGCAGCCAAGATGGAGGGCAGGGACCCTACGAGCAGTACTTC. It encodes CASSQDGGQGPYEQYF.

The chain's CDR3 is CASSKTEDTQYF. The CDR3 nucleotides are TGTGCCAGCTCAAAGACAGAGGATACGCAGTATTTT. The chain couples TRBV18 to TRBJ2-3; tentative D call: TRBD1 (5 bases). CDR1 is KGHSH, CDR2 LQKENI, per germline. The CDR3 spans 12 residues. V lost 5 bases to trimming and J lost 6 bases, with 9 bases between them.

This clonotype was observed many times. The chain recombines TRBV7-2 with TRBJ2-5; perhaps TRBD1 as D (6 bases). The germline V and J ends were trimmed by 5 bases and 5 bases, with 12 bases remaining between them. This CDR3 is built from 13 residues. Germline lookup yields CDR1 SGHTA and CDR2 FQGNSA. CDR3 protein: CASSNQGLETQYF. Written as DNA, the CDR3 is TGTGCCAGCAGCAATCAGGGGCTGGAGACCCAGTACTTC. Drawing the rest from reference TRBV7-2 and TRBJ2-5, the complete variable domain is GAGVSQSPSNKVTEKGKDVELRCDPISGHTALYWYRQSLGQGLEFLIYFQGNSAPDKSGLPSDRFSAERTGGSVSTLTIQRTQQEDSAVYLCASSNQGLETQYFGPGTRLLVL.

About this clonotype: A single base separates this from a much larger clone, so it may be a read error. The chain combines TRBV7-8 with TRBJ2-7; D is uncertain. CDR3 length: 12 residues. V dropped 5 bases and J dropped 6 bases, with 11 bases sitting between them. CDR1 SGHVS and CDR2 FQNEAQ come from the germline V gene. The chain's CDR3 is CASSLRDFEQYF. The CDR3, as DNA: TGTGCCAGCAGCCTAAGGGATTTCGAGCAGTACTTC. Supplemented by reference TRBV7-8 and TRBJ2-7, the full variable domain reads GAGVSQSPRYKVAKRGQDVALRCDPISGHVSLFWYQQALGQGPEFLTYFQNEAQLDKSGLPSDRFFAERPEGSVSTLKIQRTQQEDSAVYLCASSLRDFEQYFGPGTRLTVT.

About this clonotype: This could be a read error, since a much larger clone is one nucleotide away. The chain recombines TRBV7-2 with TRBJ2-5; weak D call: TRBD2 (7 bases). This CDR3 has 16 residues. Germline CDR1 is SGHTA and CDR2 is FQGNSA. V was pared by 6 bases and J by 2 bases, with 19 bases between. CDR3: CASRNVGGPIQETQYF. The CDR3 DNA sequence: TGTGCCAGCAGAAATGTGGGGGGGCCTATTCAAGAGACCCAGTACTTC.

The chain links TRBV9 to TRBJ2-2; tentative D call: TRBD1 (6 bases). The germline V gene encodes CDR1 SGDLS and CDR2 YYNGEE. The V end lost 6 bases, the J end lost 2 bases, and 8 bases lay between the germline ends. This CDR3 has 13 amino acids. The CDR3 loop is CASKDSNTGELFF. The CDR3 bases are TGTGCCAGCAAGGACAGCAACACCGGGGAGCTGTTTTTT.

This clonotype appeared a few times. The genes are TRBV27 and TRBJ2-7; 9 nucleotides align to TRBD1. The V gene end was trimmed by 6 bases and the J gene end by 9 bases; junction bases not matched to a gene: 12. CDR1 and CDR2 (germline): MNHEY, SMNVEV (reference sequence). This CDR3 has 14 residues. CDR3: CASRRPGQGLLQYF. CDR3 in DNA: TGTGCCAGCAGACGTCCGGGACAGGGCTTGTTGCAGTACTTC.

There are many counts of this clonotype. The junction shows a germline mismatch at one end, possibly a read error. The chain recombines TRBV5-1 with TRBJ2-1, with 7 positions matching TRBD1. From germline, CDR1 is SGHRS and CDR2 YFSETQ. The CDR3 extends over 14 amino acids. Here the CDR3 reads CASSLGDSYNEQFF. The CDR3 DNA sequence: TGTGCCAGCAGCTTAGGGGACAGTTACAATGAGCAGTTCTTC.

Remarks on this clonotype: One end of the junction is discordant with germline, which a read error may explain. CDR3 nucleotides: TGCAGGGCTAGAGCAGGGGCGTATGGCTACACCTTC. Protein sequence: CRARAGAYGYTF. This chain joins TRBV20-1 and TRBJ1-2; perhaps TRBD1 as D (6 bases). The CDR3 has 12 amino acids. Per the germline V gene, CDR1 is DFQATT and CDR2 is SNEGSKA (reference sequence).

This clonotype was detected only a few times. The chain links TRBV2 to TRBJ2-6; tentative D call: TRBD1 (6 bases). Trimming shortened V by 5 bases and J by 2 bases, and 13 bases separated the two germline ends. This CDR3 has 16 amino acids. The germline gives CDR1 SNHLY, CDR2 FYNNEI. CDR3 loop: CASSIQGLPGANVLTF. The CDR3 DNA follows: TGTGCCAGCAGTATACAGGGTTTGCCTGGGGCCAACGTCCTGACTTTC.

This clonotype showed up many times. The genes are TRBV20-1 and TRBJ2-7, with D hard to call. V was trimmed by 4 bases and J by 0 bases, leaving 10 bases between them. CDR1 DFQATT and CDR2 SNEGSKA come from the germline V gene (reference sequence). The CDR3 contains 13 residues. CDR3: CSAMTGSSYEQYF. The DNA of the CDR3 is TGCAGTGCTATGACGGGTAGCTCCTACGAGCAGTACTTC.

This clonotype was seen a few times. The chain joins TRBV20-1 to TRBJ2-3, with 7 bases fitting TRBD2. Germline V gene lookup returns CDR1 DFQATT and CDR2 SNEGSKA (reference sequence). The V and J ends lost 5 bases and 6 bases, in that order; junction bases with no gene match: 5. There are 12 residues in the CDR3. CDR3 sequence: CSAYQGGDTQYF. CDR3 coding DNA: TGCAGTGCTTACCAGGGAGGGGATACGCAGTATTTT.

The chain carries TRBV5-1 and TRBJ1-6; perhaps TRBD1 as D (5 bases). The V end was cut by 2 bases, the J end by 0 bases, with 12 bases between. The germline V gene has CDR1 SGHRS and CDR2 YFSETQ. The CDR3 runs to 17 residues. CDR3 sequence (DNA): TGCGCCAGCAGCTTAGACCAGGGCGGCTCCTATAATTCACCCCTCCACTTT. Amino acid sequence: CASSLDQGGSYNSPLHF. Using reference TRBV5-1 and TRBJ1-6 for the parts outside the CDR3, the full variable domain is KAGVTQTPRYLIKTRGQQVTLSCSPISGHRSVSWYQQTPGQGLQFLFEYFSETQRNKGNFPGRFSGRQFSNSRSEMNVSTLELGDSALYLCASSLDQGGSYNSPLHFGNGTRLTVT.

This clonotype was observed a single time. This chain's CDR3 is CSASRARDTYYEQYF. CDR3 sequence (DNA): TGCAGTGCTAGTCGCGCCCGGGACACCTACTACGAGCAGTACTTC. The chain combines TRBV20-1 with TRBJ2-7, with D maybe TRBD1 (6 bases). Germline assignment: CDR1 DFQATT and CDR2 SNEGSKA (reference sequence). This CDR3 has 15 amino acids. Trimming pared 3 bases from V and 3 bases from J, leaving 18 bases between.